This T cell receptor (beta chain) derives from a study of beta chain features in type 1 diabetes. This clone was detected a few times. J was trimmed by 2 bases and V by 7 bases; bases with no gene match: 5. This CDR3 is built from 13 residues. Germline loops: CDR1 GTSNPN, CDR2 SVGIG (reference sequence). As every portion of the isolated RNA was reverse transcribed, the sequencing read expressed TCRB transcripts. The repertoire was sequenced with immunoSEQ multiplex PCR; TCRdb's copy has only in-frame clones and lacks some. The profile shows fewer than 250,000 clones, over 8.5% of them singletons. V is TRBV30 and J is TRBJ2-4, with 7 nucleotides matching TRBD1. The sequenced sample consisted of naive CD4+ T cells from blood. The TCR sequence derives from a woman aged 18-35 years in good health. CDR3 protein: CASATGPKNIQYF. In DNA, the CDR3 is TGTGCCTCCGCGACAGGGCCCAAAAACATTCAGTACTTC.